The clone carrying this T cell receptor beta chain showed up many times. CDR1 is SEHNR, CDR2 FQNEAQ, per germline (reference sequence). Trimming took 1 base from V and 2 from J, leaving 19 bases between them. The CDR3 consists of 18 residues. TCR beta CDR3 regions were amplified from RNA transcripts. An initial round of RT-PCR targeting the TCR CDR3 relied on the HTBI primer set. TCRdb itself ran the multiplex PCR reads through MiXCR, one entry per CDR3 protein. The sample records 250,000 or so distinct CDR3 sequences, around 15% being singletons. These data come from a study of T cells in Graves' hyperthyroidism and ophthalmopathy.

The receptor was isolated from a woman between 50 and 59 years old with Graves' hyperthyroidism that later progressed to Graves' ophthalmopathy. The chain carries TRBV7-9 and TRBJ2-3; D ambiguous. Sequenced material: blood. CDR3 region: CASSLGVNGPTSTDTQYF. The CDR3 DNA reads as TGTGCCAGCAGCTTAGGGGTAAATGGACCAACTTCCACAGATACGCAGTATTTT.